Detailed here is one T cell receptor beta chain. Germline V lookup: CDR1 KGHSH, CDR2 LQKENI. The CDR3 covers 13 residues. The germline V and J ends were trimmed by 5 bases and 7 bases, with 11 bases remaining between them. The protocol was immunoSEQ multiplex PCR, while the TCRdb copy is restricted to in-frame clones and leaves out a portion. The sample has approximately 40,000 clones; around 89% are singletons. The sample comes from a study of T cell changes during pregnancy in multiple sclerosis. The chain joins TRBV18 to TRBJ2-2, with D maybe TRBD2 (7 bases). The clonotype comes from a female donor with multiple sclerosis, enrolled in a pregnancy study. Source: CD4+ T cells from peripheral blood mononuclear cells, taken in the second trimester of pregnancy. The chain's CDR3 is CASSGGGGGELFF. The CDR3 region has the DNA TGTGCCAGCTCAGGGGGAGGGGGCGGGGAGCTGTTTTTT. The full variable domain, completed using reference TRBV18 and TRBJ2-2, is NAGVMQNPRHLVRRRGQEARLRCSPMKGHSHVYWYRQLPEEGLKFMVYLQKENIIDESGMPKERFSAEFPKEGPSILRIQQVVRGDSAAYFCASSGGGGGELFFGEGSRLTVL.